The 3 T cell receptor beta chains below all came from one sample that was sequenced in a study of T cell responses to AZD1222 COVID-19 vaccine (TCRdb year 2021). Per the publication, the time point label means: baseline before first vaccination. The library was prepared using the immunoSEQ multiplex PCR assay. Held by TCRdb, this immuneACCESS table contains in-frame sequences only and omits some clones. Under half of the omission traces to an unresolved V gene where checked; the cause of the rest is unknown. The sample records 150,000 or so clones, roughly nine tenths of which are singletons. The ten largest clones add up to about 3.7% of the sample. The starting material was peripheral blood, obtained on day 0 of AZD1222 vaccination. These receptors all stem from an adult in good health.

The chain combines TRBV19 with TRBJ1-4; TRBD1 might be the D (6 bases). Trimming stripped 9 bases from V and 8 bases from J, with 19 bases between. CDR1 is LNHDA, CDR2 SQIVND, per germline (reference sequence). The CDR3 runs 14 residues. CDR3: CASKGGIPSEKLFF. The CDR3 coding sequence is TGTGCCAGCAAAGGGGGAATTCCCAGCGAAAAACTGTTTTTT.

This clone has a single count. The chain joins TRBV24-1 to TRBJ2-3, with D possibly matching TRBD1 (6 bases). Deletions cut 9 bases from V and 2 bases from J, with 14 bases between. Per germline, CDR1 KGHDR and CDR2 SFDVKD. This CDR3 spans 14 amino acids. For the CDR3, the DNA is TGTGCCACCGGAATCCGGGACAACACAGATACGCAGTATTTT. Amino acid sequence: CATGIRDNTDTQYF.

This chain links TRBV9 with TRBJ2-2; D gene unclear. The germline V gene has CDR1 SGDLS and CDR2 YYNGEE. This CDR3 region has 15 residues. The ends were cut back, 2 bases at V and 5 bases at J, with 13 bases in the middle. CDR3 sequence: CASSVRIGRTGELFF. CDR3 nucleotide sequence: TGTGCCAGCAGCGTCCGTATCGGCCGTACCGGGGAGCTGTTTTTT.